This T cell receptor beta chain originates from a study of a mutant IDH1 vaccine in newly diagnosed glioma. About the research overall: Vaccination of patients was performed eight times, in weeks 1, 3, 5, 7, 11, 15, 19 and 23. Vaccinations were initiated 4-6 weeks following radiotherapy alone, or were given together with temozolomide cycles. Sex distribution of treated patients was around 62% male and roughly 40% female; mean age was around 40 years.

The time point denotes: week 11, during vaccination. Mutant IDH1 20-mer peptide, at 300 ug, made up each vaccine dose, with topical imiquimod. Assay: immunoSEQ multiplex PCR; the TCRdb copy retains only in-frame clones and omits some. The profile shows about 67,000 clones, about 89% of them singletons. With respect to this clone: Its antigen remains unidentified.

The length of the CDR3 is 17 residues. J gave up 9 bases and V 0 bases, and 11 bases lay outside the gene matches. The V gene's germline CDR1 is SEHNR and CDR2 FQNEAQ (reference sequence). The V gene is TRBV7-9, the J gene TRBJ2-1, with 10 bases lining up with TRBD2. The receptor comes from a man aged 35 to 55 with glioma. Sequences were derived from PBMCs, sampled from a glioma patient whose treatment included an IDH1 peptide vaccine. The CDR3 reads CASSLAAPPSGSGEQFF. The CDR3 DNA reads as TGTGCCAGCAGCTTAGCAGCCCCACCTAGCGGGAGCGGTGAGCAGTTCTTC.